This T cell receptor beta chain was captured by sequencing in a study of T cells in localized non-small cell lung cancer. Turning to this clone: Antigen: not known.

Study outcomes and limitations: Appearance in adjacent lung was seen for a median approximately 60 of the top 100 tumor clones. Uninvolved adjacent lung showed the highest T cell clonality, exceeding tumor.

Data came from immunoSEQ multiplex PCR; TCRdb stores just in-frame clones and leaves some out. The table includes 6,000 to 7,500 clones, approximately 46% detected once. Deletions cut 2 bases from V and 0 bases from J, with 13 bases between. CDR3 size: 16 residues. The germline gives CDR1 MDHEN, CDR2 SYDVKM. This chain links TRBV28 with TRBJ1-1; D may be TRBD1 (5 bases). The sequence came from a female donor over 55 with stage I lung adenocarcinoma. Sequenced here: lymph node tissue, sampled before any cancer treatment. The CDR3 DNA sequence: TGTGCCAGCAGTTTAAGACAGTCGGGGATGAACACTGAAGCTTTCTTT. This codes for CASSLRQSGMNTEAFF.